The 27 T cell receptor beta chains presented below share a single source sample, sequenced in a study of T-cell reconstitution after alpha-beta-depleted transplantation in children. A library of TCRbeta sequences, prepared with unique molecular identifiers, was generated. Using its own MiXCR run on the PCR reads, TCRdb lists one record per CDR3 protein. In the table there are hundreds of thousands of distinct CDR3 sequences, 12% of which are singletons. The input for sequencing was PBMCs from the stem cell graft donor, taken from the stem cell graft. All receptors come from a human donor who donated a stem cell graft to a child with acute lymphoblastic leukemia.

In its sample, this clonotype was seen a few times. This chain links TRBV4-3 with TRBJ1-6; D gene ambiguous. Trimming took off 0 bases at V and 3 bases at J, with 9 bases between the two ends. CDR1 and CDR2 (germline): LGHNA, YSLEER. The CDR3 covers 16 residues. The DNA of the CDR3 is TGCGCCAGCAGCCAAGACGCGGGTTACTATAATTCACCCCTCCACTTT. It encodes CASSQDAGYYNSPLHF.

In its sample, this clonotype was seen many times. The genes are TRBV6-5 and TRBJ2-3; D is tentatively TRBD1 or TRBD2 (7 bases each). The ends were cut back, 0 bases at V and 7 bases at J, with 14 bases in the middle. The CDR3 contains 15 residues. Germline V lookup: CDR1 MNHEY, CDR2 SVGAGI. DNA of the CDR3: TGTGCCAGCAGTTACTCGGGCAGGGGGGGCAATACGCAGTATTTT. Protein: CASSYSGRGGNTQYF.

A few counts support this clonotype. This rearrangement joins TRBV4-3 to TRBJ1-2; D is undetermined. The CDR3 has 15 residues. The germline V gene has CDR1 LGHNA and CDR2 YSLEER. The V and J ends lost 1 base and 0 bases respectively, with 9 bases between them. The CDR3 loop reads CASSQARSSNYGYTF. CDR3 bases: TGCGCCAGCAGCCAAGCCAGGTCATCTAACTATGGCTACACCTTC.

Remarks on this clonotype: A much larger clone differs from this one at a single base, so this may be a read error. The gene calls are TRBV6-5 and TRBJ2-1; perhaps TRBD1 as D (5 bases). Trimming took off 2 bases at V and 9 bases at J, with 11 bases between the two ends. The germline CDR1 and CDR2 sequences are MNHEY and SVGAGI. The CDR3 runs to 13 residues. CDR3 in DNA: TGTGCCAGCAGTTACACCACAGGCGGTGAGCAGTTCTTC. It translates to CASSYTTGGEQFF.

The chain recombines TRBV11-2 with TRBJ2-2; D assignment may be TRBD1 or TRBD2 (6 bases each). The V and J ends lost 5 bases and 4 bases respectively, with 14 bases between them. CDR3 length: 15 residues. Per germline, CDR1 SGHAT and CDR2 FQNNGV. Here the CDR3 reads CASSLARGGTGELFF. In DNA, the CDR3 is TGTGCCAGCAGCCTTGCCAGGGGAGGCACCGGGGAGCTGTTTTTT. Full variable domain (missing parts from reference TRBV11-2 and TRBJ2-2): EAGVAQSPRYKIIEKRQSVAFWCNPISGHATLYWYQQILGQGPKLLIQFQNNGVVDDSQLPKDRFSAERLKGVDSTLKIQPAKLEDSAVYLCASSLARGGTGELFFGEGSRLTVL.

This clonotype was detected ten times or more. The chain couples TRBV28 to TRBJ2-7, with D perhaps matching TRBD1 or TRBD2 (5 bases each). The V gene's germline CDR1 is MDHEN and CDR2 SYDVKM. The CDR3 is made up of 17 amino acids. V gave up 5 bases and J gave up 3 bases, with 23 bases separating them. CDR3 in amino acids: CASSHRALRETIYEQYF. The CDR3 DNA reads TGTGCCAGCAGTCATAGGGCTCTCAGGGAGACTATCTACGAGCAGTACTTC.

This chain uses TRBV7-2 with TRBJ2-7, with a possible D match to TRBD1 (5 bases). The V end lost 1 base, the J end lost 0 bases, and 10 bases lay between the germline ends. CDR1 is SGHTA, CDR2 FQGNSA, per germline. The CDR3 contains 15 residues. The CDR3 bases are TGTGCCAGCAGCTTAGAGGGCAGGGCCTCCTACGAGCAGTACTTC. It codes for CASSLEGRASYEQYF.

About this clonotype itself: A read error may explain this, as a much larger clone is one base away. The V gene is TRBV7-9, the J gene TRBJ1-3, with 7 bases lining up with TRBD1. The germline CDR1 and CDR2 sequences are SEHNR and FQNEAQ (reference sequence). This CDR3 contains 14 residues. CDR3: CASSLDRGGNTINF. CDR3 in DNA: TGTGCCAGCAGCTTAGACAGGGGAGGAAACACCATAAATTTT.

This clonotype was found many times. The CDR3 loop is CASSQGQSATSYNEQFF. In DNA form, the CDR3 reads TGTGCCAGCAGCCAGGGACAGAGTGCCACCTCCTACAATGAGCAGTTCTTC. The genes are TRBV4-2 and TRBJ2-1; 7 bases line up with TRBD1. Losses at the gene ends were 3 bases for V and 0 bases for J; bases not matched to a gene: 8. Germline assignment: CDR1 LGHNA and CDR2 YNFKEQ. The CDR3 loop spans 17 amino acids.

This clonotype was found many times. The V call is TRBV20-1, the J call TRBJ2-1; 8 bases are a match to TRBD2. Germline V gives CDR1 DFQATT, CDR2 SNEGSKA (reference sequence). The CDR3 length is 15 residues. With 4 bases clipped from V and 4 bases from J, the junction kept 9 bases outside the gene matches. In DNA, the CDR3 is TGCAGTGCTAAGACTAGCGATTTGTCTTACAATGAGCAGTTCTTC. It encodes CSAKTSDLSYNEQFF.

The table lists this clonotype with many counts. This rearrangement joins TRBV7-9 to TRBJ1-1; unclear D gene. Trimming left V 5 bases short and J 2 bases short, with 6 bases between. Germline V CDR1 and CDR2: SEHNR, FQNEAQ (reference sequence). CDR3 length: 12 residues. The CDR3 here is CASSPPNTEAFF. CDR3 nucleotide sequence: TGTGCCAGCAGCCCTCCCAACACTGAAGCTTTCTTT.

This clonotype was picked up many times. J is TRBJ2-2 and V is TRBV7-9; D is uncertain. The CDR3 has 13 amino acids. Deletions cut 5 bases from V and 8 bases from J, with 12 bases between. In germline, CDR1 is SEHNR, CDR2 FQNEAQ (reference sequence). CDR3 in amino acids: CASSPLATGELFF. In DNA form, the CDR3 reads TGTGCCAGCAGCCCGTTAGCAACGGGGGAGCTGTTTTTT.

This clonotype was recorded at least ten times. The chain employs TRBV20-1 and TRBJ2-7, with D unclear. Germline V CDR1 and CDR2: DFQATT, SNEGSKA (reference sequence). The CDR3 has 14 residues. Trimming shortened V by 0 bases and J by 4 bases, and 13 bases separated the two germline ends. The CDR3 region has the DNA TGCAGTGCTAGAGATTACTATTCCGCATACGAGCAGTACTTC. Amino acids: CSARDYYSAYEQYF.

This clonotype was seen repeatedly, ten times or more. The chain recombines TRBV20-1 with TRBJ2-7, with D perhaps TRBD2 (5 bases). CDR1 is DFQATT, CDR2 SNEGSKA, per germline (reference sequence). This CDR3 has 14 amino acids. Trimming took 5 bases from V and 0 from J, leaving 14 bases between them. In nucleotides, the CDR3 is TGCAGTGCTTTTCAGCGGACCAGCTCCTACGAGCAGTACTTC. Translated: CSAFQRTSSYEQYF.

V usage is TRBV7-9 and J usage is TRBJ1-1, with TRBD1 matching over 8 bases. The CDR3 runs to 16 residues. From germline, CDR1 is SEHNR and CDR2 FQNEAQ (reference sequence). J was trimmed by 1 base and V by 2 bases; bases with no gene match: 6. The CDR3: CASSLSGGGRNTEAFF. As DNA, the CDR3 is TGTGCCAGCAGCTTATCAGGGGGCGGACGGAACACTGAAGCTTTCTTT.

This chain connects TRBV5-4 to TRBJ2-7; 7 bases match TRBD1. This CDR3 has 15 amino acids. Germline V CDR1 and CDR2: SGHNT, YYREEE (reference sequence). Losses at the gene ends were 2 bases for V and 4 bases for J; bases not matched to a gene: 9. As DNA, the CDR3 is TGTGCCAGCAGCTTAAAACAGGGGAGCAAGTACGAGCAGTACTTC. It specifies CASSLKQGSKYEQYF.

This clonotype was seen many times. The gene calls are TRBV28 and TRBJ1-2; a weak D match, TRBD1 (5 bases). The V gene lost 6 bases and the J gene lost 1 base, with 18 bases spanning the gap. Germline loops: CDR1 MDHEN, CDR2 SYDVKM. The CDR3 is 16 amino acids. This chain's CDR3 is CASSRGWGTINYGYTF. The CDR3 DNA reads TGTGCCAGCAGCCGTGGTTGGGGGACCATTAACTATGGCTACACCTTC.

This clonotype has only a few counts. The rearrangement joins TRBV6-2 or TRBV6-3 to TRBJ2-1; the D gene is possibly TRBD1 (5 bases). In germline, CDR1 is MNHEY, CDR2 SVGEGT. This CDR3 has 15 residues. V lost 3 bases and J 4 bases, leaving 13 bases between the germline ends. CDR3 sequence: CASSYSQGQYNEQFF. In DNA form, the CDR3 reads TGTGCCAGCAGTTATTCGCAGGGCCAGTACAATGAGCAGTTCTTC.

The J gene is TRBJ2-5, the V gene TRBV11-1; 9 nucleotides align to TRBD1. V was pared by 2 bases and J by 0 bases, with 10 bases of the junction left unmatched. CDR1 and CDR2 (germline): SGHAT, FQDESV (reference sequence). The CDR3 loop spans 18 amino acids. CDR3 region: CASSLQQGAGRNQETQYF. CDR3 coding DNA: TGTGCCAGCAGCTTACAACAGGGGGCTGGCCGAAACCAAGAGACCCAGTACTTC.

This clonotype was found many times. The genes are TRBV27 and TRBJ2-7; perhaps TRBD1 as D (6 bases). Germline CDR1 and CDR2: MNHEY and SMNVEV (reference sequence). The CDR3 sequence is 15 residues long. Trimming left V 4 bases short and J 2 bases short, with 15 bases between. CDR3 residues: CASSSYPGTPYEQYF. The CDR3 region has the DNA TGTGCCAGCAGTTCGTACCCTGGGACACCCTACGAGCAGTACTTC.

This clonotype was picked up a small number of times. The rearrangement joins TRBV4-3 to TRBJ1-2; 7 nucleotides agree with TRBD1. In germline, CDR1 is LGHNA, CDR2 YSLEER. V trimming: 4 bases; J trimming: 8 bases; junction bases outside the gene matches: 16. This CDR3 region has 16 residues. In nucleotides, the CDR3 is TGCGCCAGCAGCCCTTTTTACCCCGGGACAGAAGAGGGCTACACCTTC. Its protein product is CASSPFYPGTEEGYTF.

With respect to this clonotype: A much larger clone lies a single base off, so this may be a read error. The V call is TRBV5-1, the J call TRBJ1-1; possible D gene TRBD1, 6 bases. The V end was cut by 3 bases, the J end by 0 bases, with 12 bases between. CDR3 length: 15 amino acids. Germline loops: CDR1 SGHRS, CDR2 YFSETQ. The CDR3 region is CASSYGQILNTEAFF. The CDR3 nucleotides read TGCGCCAGCAGCTACGGACAGATACTGAACACTGAAGCTTTCTTT.

The rearrangement links TRBV7-9 to TRBJ2-3; D is uncertain. V lost 7 bases, J lost 6 bases, and 14 bases lay in between. CDR3 length equals 13 residues. The germline gives CDR1 SEHNR, CDR2 FQNEAQ (reference sequence). Here the CDR3 reads CASNLLLDDTQYF. The DNA for the CDR3 is TGTGCCAGCAATCTTCTCCTGGATGATACGCAGTATTTT.

This clonotype was detected many times. An end of the junction differs from the germline gene, which may be a read error. This sequence joins TRBV7-8 and TRBJ2-2; D unclear. In germline, CDR1 is SGHVS, CDR2 FQNEAQ. This CDR3 has 13 residues. The CDR3 region has the DNA TGTGCCGGCAGCTTACCGAACACCGGGGAGCTGTTTTTT. The encoded protein is CAGSLPNTGELFF.

The chain recombines TRBV7-8 with TRBJ1-2; the match to TRBD1 covers 7 bases. V shed 5 bases, J shed 7 bases, and the junction held 7 bases outside the gene matches. CDR1 and CDR2 from the germline V gene are SGHVS and FQNEAQ. This CDR3 spans 13 amino acids. CDR3 bases: TGTGCCAGCAGCCCTCGGACAGGACTTGGCTACACCTTC. Amino acid sequence: CASSPRTGLGYTF. The full variable domain, with the rest looked up from reference TRBV7-8 and TRBJ1-2, is GAGVSQSPRYKVAKRGQDVALRCDPISGHVSLFWYQQALGQGPEFLTYFQNEAQLDKSGLPSDRFFAERPEGSVSTLKIQRTQQEDSAVYLCASSPRTGLGYTFGSGTRLTVV.

This clonotype was seen ten or more times. The V gene is TRBV20-1, the J gene TRBJ2-3; no firm D call. Germline CDR1 reads DFQATT; CDR2 reads SNEGSKA (reference sequence). CDR3 size: 14 residues. V was pared by 1 base and J by 6 bases, with 14 bases between. CDR3 in amino acids: CSARGLRAGDTQYF. The CDR3 region has the DNA TGCAGTGCTAGAGGGTTAAGGGCTGGGGATACGCAGTATTTT.

This clonotype appeared many times. The V and J genes are TRBV7-2 and TRBJ2-2; weak D call: TRBD1 (5 bases). Germline V gene data show CDR1 as SGHTA and CDR2 as FQGNSA. The ends were cut back, 4 bases at V and 5 bases at J, with 14 bases in the middle. The CDR3 runs to 15 residues. CDR3 sequence reads: CASSSRPRQTGELFF. CDR3 nucleotides: TGTGCCAGCAGCTCGCGCCCCCGACAGACCGGGGAGCTGTTTTTT.